What follows is one TCR beta chain and its context. This sample is drawn from a study of blood T cell repertoires in COVID-19. Authors' processing steps: For nucleated cells, counts were estimated from reference gene primer amplification. Sequencing used immunoSEQ multiplex PCR; TCRdb keeps in-frame clones, though not all of them. V and J calls and clone size follow that table, whereas D and trimming were derived from the DNA. Of more than 250,000 clones listed, around 85% are singletons. Sequencing was performed on peripheral blood. The TCR originated in a man in his fifties or sixties with active or convalescent COVID-19.

Here the CDR3 DNA reads TGCGCCAGCAGCTCAACTGGCGGGAGGGCCGATGAGCAGTTCTTC. Protein: CASSSTGGRADEQFF. The chain uses TRBV5-1 and TRBJ2-1, with 9 bases matching TRBD2. This CDR3 contains 15 residues. With V trimmed by 3 bases and J by 8 bases, 9 bases remained unmatched. Germline V gives CDR1 SGHRS, CDR2 YFSETQ.